Listed below are T cell receptor beta chains from one sample, sequenced in a study of identical twins. A single record per CDR3 protein comes from TCRdb applying MiXCR to the 5' RACE reads. The sample records some 660,000 distinct CDR3 sequences, 8.5% to 9% being singletons. These records were also assigned to another study, of yellow fever vaccine responses in identical twins.

Sequencing was done on a sample of PBMCs. These receptors were obtained from a woman under 30 in good health. Both conserved end residues are part of each CDR3. Fields, in order: V gene, CDR3 length, CDR3 protein.

>TRBV12-3/TRBV12-4|15
CASRKTGASYNEQFF
>TRBV28|15
CASSLKQGSQETQYF
>TRBV6-5|16
CASSYSPSGSRNEQFF
>TRBV15|14
CATRRVANTGELFF
>TRBV4-2|14
CASSQDRDYNEQFF
>TRBV4-1|15
CASSQEFPRPYEQYF
>TRBV29-1|13
CSVVGAAADTQYF
>TRBV29-1|13
CSVGTSDTGELFF
>TRBV11-2|16
CASSFGQARGTGELFF
>TRBV6-2/TRBV6-3|16
CASSPDSGRATDTQYF
>TRBV25-1|13
CASSEENTGELFF
>TRBV7-6|15
CASTAGPDLNSPLHF
>TRBV6-1|16
CASTDLGLSSGDTQYF
>TRBV28|15
CASFATSGTDNEQYF
>TRBV9|15
CASSVVGTPNTEAFF
>TRBV5-1|14
CASSLTGPWGEQYF
>TRBV29-1|16
CSVEDRRTPWTDTQYF
>TRBV24-1|16
CATSDSGGAGNQPQHF
>TRBV15|19
CATSRALPPRQAIYNEQFF
>TRBV6-4|14
CASSDSNRGGEQFF
>TRBV12-3/TRBV12-4|15
CASSLSTGGLYEQYF
>TRBV12-3/TRBV12-4|17
CASSPGTGVRGTDTQYF
>TRBV15|12
CATAQVNYGYTF
>TRBV4-3|14
CASSPMTSGYEQYF
>TRBV20-1|17
CSAPQSPKDRGLYEQYF
>TRBV5-1|15
CASSLVGVGYNEQFF
>TRBV28|17
CASSLKGTGGAGGELFF
>TRBV29-1|15
CSGKGTQESTDTQYF
>TRBV11-1|15
CASSRQGPSGDTQYF